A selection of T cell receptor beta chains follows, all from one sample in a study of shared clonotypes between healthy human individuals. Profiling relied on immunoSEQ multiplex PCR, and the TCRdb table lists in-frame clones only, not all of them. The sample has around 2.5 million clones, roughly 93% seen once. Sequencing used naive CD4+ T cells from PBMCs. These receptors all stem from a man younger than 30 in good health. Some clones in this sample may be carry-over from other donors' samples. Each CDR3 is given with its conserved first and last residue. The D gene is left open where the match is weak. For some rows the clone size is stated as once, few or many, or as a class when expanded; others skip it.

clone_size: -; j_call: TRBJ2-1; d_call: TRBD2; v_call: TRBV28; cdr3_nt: TGTGCCAGCAGCCAAGCGGGAGGACGTCCCAATGAGCAGTTCTTC; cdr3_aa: CASSQAGGRPNEQFF
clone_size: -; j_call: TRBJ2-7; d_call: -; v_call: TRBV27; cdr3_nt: TGTGCCAGCAGTCCGTATGTCAACACGGGCGAGCAGTACTTC; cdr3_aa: CASSPYVNTGEQYF
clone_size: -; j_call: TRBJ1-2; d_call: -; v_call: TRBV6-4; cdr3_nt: TGTGCCAGCAGTGACGGGGGGAGCTATGGCTACACCTTC; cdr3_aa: CASSDGGSYGYTF
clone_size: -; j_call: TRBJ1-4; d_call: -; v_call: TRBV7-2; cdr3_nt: TGTGCCAGCAGCCGTCACAGGGATGTAGGAAAACTGTTTTTT; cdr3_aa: CASSRHRDVGKLFF
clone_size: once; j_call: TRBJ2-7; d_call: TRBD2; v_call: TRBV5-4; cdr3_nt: TGTGCCAGCAGCTTGGCCGCTAGCGGGAGTTACGAGCAGTACTTC; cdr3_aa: CASSLAASGSYEQYF
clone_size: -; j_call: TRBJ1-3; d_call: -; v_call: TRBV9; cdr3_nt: TGTGCCAGCAGCGGGACAGTCTCTGGAAACACCATATATTTT; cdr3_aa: CASSGTVSGNTIYF
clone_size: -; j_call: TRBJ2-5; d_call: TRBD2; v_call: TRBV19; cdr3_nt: TGTGCCAGTAGTATTCAGGGACTAGCGGGAGAAGAGACCCAGTACTTC; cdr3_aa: CASSIQGLAGEETQYF
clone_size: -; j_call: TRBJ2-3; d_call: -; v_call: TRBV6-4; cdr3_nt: TGTGCCAGCAGTGACCCCCCCACGCATACGCAGTATTTT; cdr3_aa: CASSDPPTHTQYF
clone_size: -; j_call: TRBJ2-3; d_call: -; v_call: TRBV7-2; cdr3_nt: TGTGCCAGCAGCTTAAGCGGCCGCAGCACAGATACGCAGTATTTT; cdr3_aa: CASSLSGRSTDTQYF
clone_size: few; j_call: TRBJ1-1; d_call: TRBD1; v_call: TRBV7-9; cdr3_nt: TGTGCCAGCAGCCCTTCGACAGGGAGGGATGAAGCTTTCTTT; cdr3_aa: CASSPSTGRDEAFF
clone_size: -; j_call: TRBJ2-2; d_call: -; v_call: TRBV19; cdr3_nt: TGTGCCAGTAGAGAGACAGAAATGAACACCGGGGAGCTGTTTTTT; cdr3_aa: CASRETEMNTGELFF
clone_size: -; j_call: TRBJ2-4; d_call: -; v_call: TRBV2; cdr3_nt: TGTGCCAGCACCGACTGGAGGAGAGGGGGAAAACGGACCAAAAACATTCAGTACTTC; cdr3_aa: CASTDWRRGGKRTKNIQYF
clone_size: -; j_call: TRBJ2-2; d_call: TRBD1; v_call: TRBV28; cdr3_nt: TGTGCCAGCAGTCCCCGGACAGGGCAAGGCGGGGAGCTGTTTTTT; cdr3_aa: CASSPRTGQGGELFF
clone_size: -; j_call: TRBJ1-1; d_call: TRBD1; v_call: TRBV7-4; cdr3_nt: TGTGCCAGCAGTTCAGGGGGGCCCAGCCCTTTT; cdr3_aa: CASSSGGPSPF
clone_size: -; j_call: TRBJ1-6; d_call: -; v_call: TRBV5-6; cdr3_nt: TGTGCCAGCAGCTTGAATAGCCCGGGGAATTCACCCCTCCACTTT; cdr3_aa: CASSLNSPGNSPLHF
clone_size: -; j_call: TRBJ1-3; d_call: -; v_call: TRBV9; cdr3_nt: TGTGCCAGCAGCGTAGCTTCGAGGGGCCAGGGCTCTGGAAACACCATATATTTT; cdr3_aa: CASSVASRGQGSGNTIYF
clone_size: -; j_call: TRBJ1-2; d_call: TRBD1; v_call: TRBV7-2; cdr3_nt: TGTGCCAGCAGCCTCAAAGGGACAGGGTTCCTTTATGGCTACACCTTC; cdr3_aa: CASSLKGTGFLYGYTF
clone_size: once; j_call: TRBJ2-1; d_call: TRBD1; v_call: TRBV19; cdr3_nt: TGTGCCAGTACCCCAATAGGGACAGGGGCTCACAATGAGCAGTTCTTC; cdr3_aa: CASTPIGTGAHNEQFF
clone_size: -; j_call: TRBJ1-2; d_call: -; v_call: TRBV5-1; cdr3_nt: TGCGCCAGCAACCCAGGCATAGGTTCCCGATTGGACTATGGCTACACCTTC; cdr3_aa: CASNPGIGSRLDYGYTF
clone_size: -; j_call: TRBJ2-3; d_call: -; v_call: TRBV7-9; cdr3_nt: TGTGCCAGCAGCTTCTCCACTATTTCGGTTTTAGATACGCAGTATTTT; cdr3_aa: CASSFSTISVLDTQYF
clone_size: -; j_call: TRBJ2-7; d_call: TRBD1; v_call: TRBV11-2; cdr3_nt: TGTGCCAGCAGCCCGGTGGGGGACAGGGCCCCCTACGAGCAGTACTTC; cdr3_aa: CASSPVGDRAPYEQYF
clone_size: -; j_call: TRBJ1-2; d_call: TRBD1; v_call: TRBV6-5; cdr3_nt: TGTGCCAGCAGTGCGGGACAGGGGGCCGTCTATGGCTACACCTTC; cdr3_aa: CASSAGQGAVYGYTF
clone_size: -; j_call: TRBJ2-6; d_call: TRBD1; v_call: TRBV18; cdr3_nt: TGTGCCAGCTCACATTTGGGCAGGGGGATCGCTGGGGCCAACGTCCTGACTTTC; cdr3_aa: CASSHLGRGIAGANVLTF
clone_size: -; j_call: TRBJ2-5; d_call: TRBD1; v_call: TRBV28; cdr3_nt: TGTGCCAGCAGAGAGGGACAGGGAAGGACAGAGACCCAGTACTTC; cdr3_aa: CASREGQGRTETQYF
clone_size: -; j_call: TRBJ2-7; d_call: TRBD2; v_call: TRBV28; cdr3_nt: TGTGCCAGCAGTCGGGCGGGAGGGAGTTACGAGCAGTACTTC; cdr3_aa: CASSRAGGSYEQYF
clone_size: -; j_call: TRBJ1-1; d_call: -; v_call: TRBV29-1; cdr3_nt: TGCAGCGTTGATACGGGGGCGACCACTGAAGCTTTCTTT; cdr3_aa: CSVDTGATTEAFF
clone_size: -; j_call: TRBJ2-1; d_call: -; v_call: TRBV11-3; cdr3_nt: TGTGCCAGCAGCTTGGGACCGGGACAACCCAATGAGCAGTTCTTC; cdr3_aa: CASSLGPGQPNEQFF
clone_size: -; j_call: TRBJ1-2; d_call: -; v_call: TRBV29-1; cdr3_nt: TGCAGCGTTGATGGGGGGACACTCGGGACGGGCTACACCTTC; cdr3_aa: CSVDGGTLGTGYTF
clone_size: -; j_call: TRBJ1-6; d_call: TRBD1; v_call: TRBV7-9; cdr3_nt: TGTGCCAGCAGCGAATGGGACAGGGACAATTCACCCCTCCACTTT; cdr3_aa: CASSEWDRDNSPLHF
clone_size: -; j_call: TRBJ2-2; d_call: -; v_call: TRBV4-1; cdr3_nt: TGCGCCAGTCGACAGGAGAACACCGGGGAGCTGTTTTTT; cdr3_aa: CASRQENTGELFF
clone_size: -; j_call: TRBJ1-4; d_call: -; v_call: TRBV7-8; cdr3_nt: TGTGCCAGCAGCCTTAGGGGAGGGGCAGGGAGTAATGAAAAACTGTTTTTT; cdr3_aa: CASSLRGGAGSNEKLFF
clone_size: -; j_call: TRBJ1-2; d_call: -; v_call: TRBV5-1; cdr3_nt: TGCGCCAGCAGCTTGGTAGGGGAGTACTATGGCTACACCTTC; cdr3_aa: CASSLVGEYYGYTF
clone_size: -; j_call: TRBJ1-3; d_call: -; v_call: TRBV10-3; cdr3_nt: TGTGCCATCAGTGAAGGGTTCGCGGATGGAAACACCATATATTTT; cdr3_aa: CAISEGFADGNTIYF
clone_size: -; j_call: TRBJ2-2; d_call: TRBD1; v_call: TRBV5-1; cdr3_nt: TGCGCCAGCAGCTTGGCTCCCGGACAGGGAACGACCGGGGAGCTGTTTTTT; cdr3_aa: CASSLAPGQGTTGELFF
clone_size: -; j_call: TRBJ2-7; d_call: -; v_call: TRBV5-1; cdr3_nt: TGCGCCAGCAGAGGGGGGCCTGAGTACGAGCAGTACTTC; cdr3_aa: CASRGGPEYEQYF
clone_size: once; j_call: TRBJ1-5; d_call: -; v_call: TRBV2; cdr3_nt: TGTGCCAGCAGTTACCGGGGCCAGGGTCAGCCCCAGCATTTT; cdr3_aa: CASSYRGQGQPQHF
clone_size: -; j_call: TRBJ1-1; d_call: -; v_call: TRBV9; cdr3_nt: TGTGCCAGCAGCGTAGGAGCAGGGGTCGGAGCTTTCTTT; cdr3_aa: CASSVGAGVGAFF
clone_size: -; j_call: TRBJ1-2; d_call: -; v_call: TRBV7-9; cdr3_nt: TGTGCCAGCAGCCAGGAGGGAGGGTCGATCTATGGCTACACCTTC; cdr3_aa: CASSQEGGSIYGYTF
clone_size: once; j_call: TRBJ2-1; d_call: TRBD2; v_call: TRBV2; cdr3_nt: TGTGCCAGCAGTGAGTATCTAGCGGGATATTACAATGAGCAGTTCTTC; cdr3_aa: CASSEYLAGYYNEQFF
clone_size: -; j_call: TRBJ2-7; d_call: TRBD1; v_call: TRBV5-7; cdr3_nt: TGTGCCAGCAGCTTGGACAGGGGGATTTCCTACGAGCAGTACTTC; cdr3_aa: CASSLDRGISYEQYF
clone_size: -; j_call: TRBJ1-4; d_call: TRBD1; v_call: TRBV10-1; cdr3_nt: TGCGCCACCGATGACAGGGGATGGGAAAAACTGTTTTTT; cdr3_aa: CATDDRGWEKLFF
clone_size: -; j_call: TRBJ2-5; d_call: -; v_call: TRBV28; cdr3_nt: TGTGCCAGCAGGAACCGGGGACCTACGTACCAAGAGACCCAGTACTTC; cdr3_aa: CASRNRGPTYQETQYF
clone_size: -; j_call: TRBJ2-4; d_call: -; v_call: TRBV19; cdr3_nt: TGTGCCAGTAGTGCGAGACAGCTAGCCAAAAACATTCAGTACTTC; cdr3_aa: CASSARQLAKNIQYF
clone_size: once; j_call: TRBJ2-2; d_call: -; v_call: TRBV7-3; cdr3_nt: TGTGCCAGCAGCTCCGGACAGCCTACCGGGGAGCTGTTTTTT; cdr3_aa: CASSSGQPTGELFF
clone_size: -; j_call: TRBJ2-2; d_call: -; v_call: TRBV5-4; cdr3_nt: TGTGCCAGCAGCTTGATTGGCGGGATAAACGGGGAGCTGTTTTTT; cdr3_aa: CASSLIGGINGELFF
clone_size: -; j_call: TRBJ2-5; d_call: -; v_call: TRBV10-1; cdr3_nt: TGCGCCAGCAGTGAGTCGACTCTTGGGGAGACCCAGTACTTC; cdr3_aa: CASSESTLGETQYF
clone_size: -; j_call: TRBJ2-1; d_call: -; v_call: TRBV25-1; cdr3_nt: TGTGCCAGCAGTGAATTCCGGAATGAGCAGTTCTTC; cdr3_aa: CASSEFRNEQFF
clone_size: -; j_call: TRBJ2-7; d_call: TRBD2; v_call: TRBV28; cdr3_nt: TGTGCCAGCAGTACTCTAGCGGGAGCCATCTACGAGCAGTACTTC; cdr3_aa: CASSTLAGAIYEQYF
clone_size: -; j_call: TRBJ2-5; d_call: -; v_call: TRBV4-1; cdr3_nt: TGCGCCAGCAGCCACGGGACCCAAGAGACCCAGTACTTC; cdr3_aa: CASSHGTQETQYF
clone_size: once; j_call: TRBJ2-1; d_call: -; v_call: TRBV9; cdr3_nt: TGTGCCAGCAGCGTAGCTCCGCGCGGCCTACTAGGGGGGGAGCAGTTCTTC; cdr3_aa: CASSVAPRGLLGGEQFF
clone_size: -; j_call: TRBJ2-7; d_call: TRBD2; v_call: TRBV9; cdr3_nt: TGTGCCAGCAGCGTCAGCGGGAGTGGCCCCTCCGAGCAGTACTTC; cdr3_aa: CASSVSGSGPSEQYF
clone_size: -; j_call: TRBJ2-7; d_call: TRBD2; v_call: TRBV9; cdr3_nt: TGTGCCAGCAGCGTCGGTACTAGCGGTTTATCCTACGAGCAGTACTTC; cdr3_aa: CASSVGTSGLSYEQYF
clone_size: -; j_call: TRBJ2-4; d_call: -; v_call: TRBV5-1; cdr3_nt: TGCGCCAGCAGCTTGGACTCGTGGGGGGCTAAAAACATTCAGTACTTC; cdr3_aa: CASSLDSWGAKNIQYF
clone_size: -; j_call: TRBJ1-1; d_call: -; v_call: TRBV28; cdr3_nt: TGTGCCAGCAGTTTGCCAAGCAGGGCTGAAGCTTTCTTT; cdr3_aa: CASSLPSRAEAFF
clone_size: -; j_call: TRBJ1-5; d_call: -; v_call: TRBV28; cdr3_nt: TGTGCCAGCATTTCTGGGGGGGCCGCTCAGCCCCAGCATTTT; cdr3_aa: CASISGGAAQPQHF
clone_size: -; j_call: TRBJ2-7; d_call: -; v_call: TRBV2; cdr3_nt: TGTGCCAGCAGTACCCTACGGGGACAGTACTTC; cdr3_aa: CASSTLRGQYF